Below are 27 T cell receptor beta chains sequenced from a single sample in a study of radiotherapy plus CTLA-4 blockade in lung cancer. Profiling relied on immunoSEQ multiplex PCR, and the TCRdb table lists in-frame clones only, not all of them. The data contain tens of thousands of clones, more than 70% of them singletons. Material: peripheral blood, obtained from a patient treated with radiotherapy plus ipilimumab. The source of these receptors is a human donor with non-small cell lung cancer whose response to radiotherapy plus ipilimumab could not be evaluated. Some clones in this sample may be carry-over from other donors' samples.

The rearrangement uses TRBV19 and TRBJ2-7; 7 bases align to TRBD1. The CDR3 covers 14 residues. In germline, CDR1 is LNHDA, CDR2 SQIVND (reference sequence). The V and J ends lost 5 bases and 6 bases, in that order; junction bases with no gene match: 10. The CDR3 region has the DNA TGTGCCAGTAGTGTCACAGGGGATCCGAGCGAGCAGTACTTC. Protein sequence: CASSVTGDPSEQYF.

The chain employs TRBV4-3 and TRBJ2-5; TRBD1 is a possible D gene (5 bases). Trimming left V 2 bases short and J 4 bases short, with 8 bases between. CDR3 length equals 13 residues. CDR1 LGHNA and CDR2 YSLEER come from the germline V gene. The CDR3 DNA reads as TGCGCCAGCAGCCAACAAACAGGAGAGACCCAGTACTTC. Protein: CASSQQTGETQYF.

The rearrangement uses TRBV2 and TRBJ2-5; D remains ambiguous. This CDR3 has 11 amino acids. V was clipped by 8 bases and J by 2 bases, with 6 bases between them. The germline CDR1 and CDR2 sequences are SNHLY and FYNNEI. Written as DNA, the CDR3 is TGTGCCAGCGAGGCTCAAGAGACCCAGTACTTC. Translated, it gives CASEAQETQYF.

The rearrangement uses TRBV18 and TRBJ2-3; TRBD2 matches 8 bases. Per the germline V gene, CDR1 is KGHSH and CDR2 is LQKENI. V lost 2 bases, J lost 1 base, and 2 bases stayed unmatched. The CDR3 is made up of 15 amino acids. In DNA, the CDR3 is TGTGCCAGCTCACCATCGCGGGGGGGCACAGATACGCAGTATTTT. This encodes CASSPSRGGTDTQYF.

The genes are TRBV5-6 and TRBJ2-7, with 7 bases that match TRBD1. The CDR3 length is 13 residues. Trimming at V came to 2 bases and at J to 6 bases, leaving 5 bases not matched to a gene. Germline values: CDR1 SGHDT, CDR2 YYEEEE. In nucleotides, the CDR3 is TGTGCCAGCAGCTTACAGGGGACCTCCGAGCAGTACTTC. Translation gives CASSLQGTSEQYF. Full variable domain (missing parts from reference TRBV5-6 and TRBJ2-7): DAGVTQSPTHLIKTRGQQVTLRCSPKSGHDTVSWYQQALGQGPQFIFQYYEEEERQRGNFPDRFSGHQFPNYSSELNVNALLLGDSALYLCASSLQGTSEQYFGPGTRLTVT.

The CDR3, as DNA: TGTGCCAGCAGTTACTCAATTAGCGGGGATAATGAAAAACTGTTTTTT. It codes for CASSYSISGDNEKLFF. The genes are TRBV6-6 and TRBJ1-4; D is ambiguous. The CDR3 runs 16 residues. The V gene lost 0 bases and the J gene lost 4 bases, with 12 bases spanning the gap. Germline lookup yields CDR1 MNHNY and CDR2 SVGAGI (reference sequence).

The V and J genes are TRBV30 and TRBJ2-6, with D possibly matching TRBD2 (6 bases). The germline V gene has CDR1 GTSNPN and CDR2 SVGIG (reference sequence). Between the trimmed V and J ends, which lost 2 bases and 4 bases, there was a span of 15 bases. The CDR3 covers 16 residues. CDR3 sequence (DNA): TGTGCCTGGAGTTTTCCCTTTCGGGGGGGGGCCAACGTCCTGACTTTC. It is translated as CAWSFPFRGGANVLTF.

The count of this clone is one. DNA for the CDR3: TGTGCCAGCAGTGAAGGGGGACAGGGAACCTACGAGCAGTACTTC. Residues: CASSEGGQGTYEQYF. The rearrangement joins TRBV6-1 to TRBJ2-7; 9 bases match TRBD1. Germline V gene lookup returns CDR1 MNHNS and CDR2 SASEGT. The trim removed 1 base at V and 2 bases at J, leaving 3 bases unmatched. The CDR3 spans 15 residues.

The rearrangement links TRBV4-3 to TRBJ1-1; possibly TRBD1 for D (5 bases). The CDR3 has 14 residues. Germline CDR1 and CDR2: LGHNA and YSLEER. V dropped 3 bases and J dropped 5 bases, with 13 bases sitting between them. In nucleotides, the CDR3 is TGCGCCAGCAGCCACGGGGGACTATCGACTGAAGCTTTCTTT. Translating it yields CASSHGGLSTEAFF.

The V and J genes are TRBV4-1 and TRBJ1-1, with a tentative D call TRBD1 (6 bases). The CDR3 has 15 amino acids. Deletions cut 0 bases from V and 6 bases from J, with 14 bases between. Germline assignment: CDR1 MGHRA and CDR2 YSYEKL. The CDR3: CASSQEVQQGAEAFF. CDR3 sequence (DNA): TGCGCCAGCAGCCAAGAAGTCCAACAGGGCGCTGAAGCTTTCTTT.

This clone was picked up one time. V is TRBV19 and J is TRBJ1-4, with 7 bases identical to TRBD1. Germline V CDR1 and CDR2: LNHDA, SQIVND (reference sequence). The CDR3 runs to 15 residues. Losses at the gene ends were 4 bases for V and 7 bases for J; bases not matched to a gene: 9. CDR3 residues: CASSTMGQWSEKLFF. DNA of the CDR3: TGTGCCAGTAGTACAATGGGACAGTGGAGTGAAAAACTGTTTTTT.

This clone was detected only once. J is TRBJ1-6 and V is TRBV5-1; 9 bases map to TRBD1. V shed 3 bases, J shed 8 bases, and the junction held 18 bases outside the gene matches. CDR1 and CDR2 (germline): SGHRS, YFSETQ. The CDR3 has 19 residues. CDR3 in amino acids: CASSSLGTDGTGSHSPLHF. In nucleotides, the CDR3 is TGCGCCAGCAGCTCGTTGGGGACCGACGGGACAGGGAGTCATTCACCCCTCCACTTT. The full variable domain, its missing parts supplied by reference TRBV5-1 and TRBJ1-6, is KAGVTQTPRYLIKTRGQQVTLSCSPISGHRSVSWYQQTPGQGLQFLFEYFSETQRNKGNFPGRFSGRQFSNSRSEMNVSTLELGDSALYLCASSSLGTDGTGSHSPLHFGNGTRLTVT.

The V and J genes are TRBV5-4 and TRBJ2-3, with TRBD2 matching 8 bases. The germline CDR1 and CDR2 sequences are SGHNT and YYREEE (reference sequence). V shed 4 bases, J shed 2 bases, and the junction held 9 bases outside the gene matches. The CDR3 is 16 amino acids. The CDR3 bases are TGTGCCAGCAGCCCCGAGCGGGGGCCGGTCACAGATACGCAGTATTTT. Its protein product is CASSPERGPVTDTQYF.

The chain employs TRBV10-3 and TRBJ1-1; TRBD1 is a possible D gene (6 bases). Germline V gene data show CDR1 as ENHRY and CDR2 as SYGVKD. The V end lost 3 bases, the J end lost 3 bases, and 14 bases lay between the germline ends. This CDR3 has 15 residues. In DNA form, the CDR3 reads TGTGCCATCAGTGATATGGGGGCGCGGGACACTGAAGCTTTCTTT. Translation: CAISDMGARDTEAFF.

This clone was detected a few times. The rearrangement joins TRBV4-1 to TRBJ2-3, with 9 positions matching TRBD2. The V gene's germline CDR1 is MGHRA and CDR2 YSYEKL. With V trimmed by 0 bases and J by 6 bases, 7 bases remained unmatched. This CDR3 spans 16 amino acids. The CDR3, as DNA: TGCGCCAGCAGCCAAGAAGTAGCGGGGGCCAAGGATACGCAGTATTTT. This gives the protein CASSQEVAGAKDTQYF.

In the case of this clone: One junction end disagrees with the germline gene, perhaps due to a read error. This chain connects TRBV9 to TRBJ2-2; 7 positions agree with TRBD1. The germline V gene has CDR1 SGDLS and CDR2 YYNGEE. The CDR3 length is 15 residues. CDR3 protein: CASSSTGQLTGEPFF. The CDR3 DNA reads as TGTGCCAGCAGTTCCACGGGACAGCTCACCGGGGAGCCGTTTTTT.

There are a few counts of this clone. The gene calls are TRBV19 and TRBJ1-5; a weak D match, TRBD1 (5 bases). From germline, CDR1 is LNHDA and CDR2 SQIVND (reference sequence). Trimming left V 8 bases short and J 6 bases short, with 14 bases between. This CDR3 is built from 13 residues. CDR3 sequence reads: CASSGGVAQPQHF. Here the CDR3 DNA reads TGTGCCAGTTCCGGGGGGGTAGCTCAGCCCCAGCATTTT.

CDR3 nucleotide sequence: TGTGCCAGCAGTGGTAGCGGGGGGGCCCACTCCATTCAGTACTTC. Encoded protein: CASSGSGGAHSIQYF. The chain carries TRBV6-1 and TRBJ2-4; 11 bases map to TRBD2. Germline V gives CDR1 MNHNS, CDR2 SASEGT. The CDR3 totals 15 residues. The V segment lost 4 bases and the J segment 9 bases; nucleotides outside the gene matches: 8.

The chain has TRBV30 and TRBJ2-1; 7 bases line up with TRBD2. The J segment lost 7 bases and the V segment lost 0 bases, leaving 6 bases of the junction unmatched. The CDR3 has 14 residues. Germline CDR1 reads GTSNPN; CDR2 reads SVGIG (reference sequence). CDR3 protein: CAWSVRLAVNEQFF. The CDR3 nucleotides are TGTGCCTGGAGTGTACGGCTAGCGGTAAATGAGCAGTTCTTC. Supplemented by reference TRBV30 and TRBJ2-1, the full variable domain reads SQTIHQWPATLVQPVGSPLSLECTVEGTSNPNLYWYRQAAGRGLQLLFYSVGIGQISSEVPQNLSASRPQDRQFILSSKKLLLSDSGFYLCAWSVRLAVNEQFFGPGTRLTVL.

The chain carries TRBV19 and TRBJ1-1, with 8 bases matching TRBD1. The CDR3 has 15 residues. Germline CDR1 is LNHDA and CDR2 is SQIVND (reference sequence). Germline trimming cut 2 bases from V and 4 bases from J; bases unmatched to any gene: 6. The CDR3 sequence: CASSIQGAFRTEAFF. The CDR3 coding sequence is TGTGCCAGTAGTATACAGGGGGCGTTTCGCACTGAAGCTTTCTTT. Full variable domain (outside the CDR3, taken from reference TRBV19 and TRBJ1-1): DGGITQSPKYLFRKEGQNVTLSCEQNLNHDAMYWYRQDPGQGLRLIYYSQIVNDFQKGDIAEGYSVSREKKESFPLTVTSAQKNPTAFYLCASSIQGAFRTEAFFGQGTRLTVV.

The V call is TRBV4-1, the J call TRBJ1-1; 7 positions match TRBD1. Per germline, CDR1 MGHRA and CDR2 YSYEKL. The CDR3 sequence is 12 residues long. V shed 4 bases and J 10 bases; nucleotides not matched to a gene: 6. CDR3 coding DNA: TGCGCCAGCAGCCGTGACAGGGCTTCAGCTTTCTTT. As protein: CASSRDRASAFF.

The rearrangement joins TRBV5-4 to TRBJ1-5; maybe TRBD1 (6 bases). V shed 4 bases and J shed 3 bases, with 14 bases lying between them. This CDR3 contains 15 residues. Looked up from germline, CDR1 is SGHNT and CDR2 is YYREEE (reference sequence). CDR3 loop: CASSLGQGINQPQHF. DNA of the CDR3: TGTGCCAGCAGCCTGGGACAAGGTATCAATCAGCCCCAGCATTTT.

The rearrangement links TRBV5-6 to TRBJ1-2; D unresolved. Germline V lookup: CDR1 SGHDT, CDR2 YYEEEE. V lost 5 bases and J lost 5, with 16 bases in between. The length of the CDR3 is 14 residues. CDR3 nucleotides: TGTGCCAGCAGTTTGAATATCGGGTCTTATGGCTACACCTTC. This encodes CASSLNIGSYGYTF. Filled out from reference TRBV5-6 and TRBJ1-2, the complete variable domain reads DAGVTQSPTHLIKTRGQQVTLRCSPKSGHDTVSWYQQALGQGPQFIFQYYEEEERQRGNFPDRFSGHQFPNYSSELNVNALLLGDSALYLCASSLNIGSYGYTFGSGTRLTVV.

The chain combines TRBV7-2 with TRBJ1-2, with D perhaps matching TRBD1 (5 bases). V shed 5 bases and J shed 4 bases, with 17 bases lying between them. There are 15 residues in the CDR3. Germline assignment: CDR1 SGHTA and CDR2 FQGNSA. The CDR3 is CASSPGAPDIYGYTF. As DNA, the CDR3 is TGTGCCAGCAGCCCTGGGGCACCGGACATCTATGGCTACACCTTC. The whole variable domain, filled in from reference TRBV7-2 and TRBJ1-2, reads GAGVSQSPSNKVTEKGKDVELRCDPISGHTALYWYRQSLGQGLEFLIYFQGNSAPDKSGLPSDRFSAERTGGSVSTLTIQRTQQEDSAVYLCASSPGAPDIYGYTFGSGTRLTVV.

The CDR3, as DNA: TGTGCCAGCAGTGATCAGGGGGCGGTCTACGAGCAGTACTTC. Translated, it gives CASSDQGAVYEQYF. The rearrangement links TRBV2 to TRBJ2-7; 8 bases are a match to TRBD1. Germline trimming cut 3 bases from V and 3 bases from J; bases unmatched to any gene: 4. The CDR3 contains 14 residues. CDR1 is SNHLY and CDR2 is FYNNEI in the germline V gene.

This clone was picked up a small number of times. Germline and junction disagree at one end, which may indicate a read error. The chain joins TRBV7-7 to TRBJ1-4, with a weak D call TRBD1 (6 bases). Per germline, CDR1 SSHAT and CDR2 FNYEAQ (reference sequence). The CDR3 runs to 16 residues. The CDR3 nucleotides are TGTGCTAGCAGCCCAGGGGTGGGGCGAATTAATGAAAAACTGTTTTTT. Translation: CASSPGVGRINEKLFF.

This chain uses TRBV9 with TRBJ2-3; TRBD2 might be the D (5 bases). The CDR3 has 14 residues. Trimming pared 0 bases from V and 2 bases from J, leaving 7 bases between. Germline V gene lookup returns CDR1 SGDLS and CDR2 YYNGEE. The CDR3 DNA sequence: TGTGCCAGCAGCGTAGGGACTTTCACAGATACGCAGTATTTT. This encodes CASSVGTFTDTQYF.